The rows below give T cell receptor beta chains drawn from one sample of a study of cytomegalovirus exposure and HLA in healthy donors. Some clones are missing from TCRdb's copy, which holds only in-frame ones; the method was immunoSEQ multiplex PCR. The top ten hold more than 1.2% of the sample, which has 150,000 to 200,000 clones, around 86% seen once. The sequencing input was PBMCs. The receptors here all came from a woman aged 18-29 years in good health and CMV-seronegative. Each CDR3 is given with its conserved first and last residue. The order of the fields is J gene, clone size, D gene, V gene, CDR3 DNA, CDR3 protein. D genes are given only for firm matches. Clone sizes are given selectively: once, few, many, or a class where the clone is expanded.

TRBJ1-5	NA	TRBD1	TRBV9	TGTGCCAGCAGCGTAGGAGGGGGCCCCAATCAGCCCCAGCATTTT	CASSVGGGPNQPQHF
TRBJ2-3	NA	NA	TRBV14	TGTGCCAGCAGCCAACTTCGGACGCAGAGGGGGATGGGCACAGATACGCAGTATTTT	CASSQLRTQRGMGTDTQYF
TRBJ1-1	NA	TRBD1	TRBV5-1	TGCGCCAGCAGCTTCCAGGGGGCTCCGAACACTGAAGCTTTCTTT	CASSFQGAPNTEAFF
TRBJ1-2	NA	TRBD1	TRBV27	TGTGCCAGCAGTTTAGCAGGACAGGGCCTTAACTATGGCTACACCTTC	CASSLAGQGLNYGYTF
TRBJ2-5	NA	NA	TRBV11-2	TGTGCCAGCAGCTTAGAGATTCTACAGGGCGCGCAGGAGACCCAGTACTTC	CASSLEILQGAQETQYF
TRBJ2-7	few	NA	TRBV5-1	TGCGCCACCTTCCTATACGAGCAGTACTTC	CATFLYEQYF
TRBJ1-2	NA	TRBD1	TRBV4-1	TGCGCCAGCAGCCAAGCCCCCAGGGGGACCAACTATGGCTACACCTTC	CASSQAPRGTNYGYTF
TRBJ2-1	NA	TRBD2	TRBV9	TGTGCCAGCAGCGGCGCCGGGACTACCACCCCCGGTCAACCCTACAATGAGCAGTTCTTC	CASSGAGTTTPGQPYNEQFF
TRBJ1-6	NA	TRBD1	TRBV11-2	TGTGCCAGCAGCCCTAGACCCCAGGGGGCCTTTAATTCACCCCTCCACTTT	CASSPRPQGAFNSPLHF
TRBJ2-7	few	TRBD1	TRBV11-3	TGTGCCAGCAGCCAAGGGCCCGGGACAGTTGGCGAGCAGTACTTC	CASSQGPGTVGEQYF
TRBJ1-2	NA	NA	TRBV29-1	TGCAGCGCAAACCTGGGGACCCGGGGGGCTTATGGCTACACCTTC	CSANLGTRGAYGYTF
TRBJ2-2	NA	NA	TRBV5-1	TGCGCCAGCAGCCCCGGGAGAGCCACCGGGGAGCTGTTTTTT	CASSPGRATGELFF
TRBJ2-3	NA	NA	TRBV5-4	TGTGCCAGCAGCTCGCTCCGAGTGACTAGCACAGATACGCAGTATTTT	CASSSLRVTSTDTQYF
TRBJ2-5	NA	TRBD2	TRBV11-1	TGTGCCAGCAGCGGGGGGACTATACAAGAGACCCAGTACTTC	CASSGGTIQETQYF
TRBJ2-5	NA	TRBD1	TRBV19	TGTGCCACCCTGGACAGGGACGAGACCCAGTACTTC	CATLDRDETQYF
TRBJ2-5	once	TRBD2	TRBV18	TGTGCCAGCTCACCGGGGACTAGCCCTTCAGAGACCCAGTACTTC	CASSPGTSPSETQYF
TRBJ2-3	NA	TRBD2	TRBV9	TGTGCCAGCAGCGTAGGGGCGGGAGGGAAGTTGGATACGCAGTATTTT	CASSVGAGGKLDTQYF
TRBJ1-1	NA	NA	TRBV19	TGTGCCAGTAGTATCATGAGGAACACTGAAGCTTTCTTT	CASSIMRNTEAFF
TRBJ2-1	NA	TRBD2	TRBV19	TGTGCCAGTGATAGGTCTAGCGGGGTAGGTGAGCAGTTCTTC	CASDRSSGVGEQFF
TRBJ1-3	NA	NA	TRBV30	TGTGCCTGGAGTACCAGGCGTCGAGGAAACACCATATATTTT	CAWSTRRRGNTIYF
TRBJ2-2	NA	NA	TRBV5-1	TGCGCCAGCAGCGCCGGGAGCACCGGGGAGCTGTTTTTT	CASSAGSTGELFF
TRBJ1-2	NA	NA	TRBV30	TGTGCCGGCCATCCGGACAGAAGTGCTAACTATGGCTACACCTTC	CAGHPDRSANYGYTF
TRBJ1-4	NA	NA	TRBV7-9	TGTGCCAGCAGCTCCTACAGTGGAAATAATGAAAAACTGTTTTTT	CASSSYSGNNEKLFF
TRBJ1-1	NA	NA	TRBV6-5	TGTGCCAGCAGCGACTCGACTCCTCTGAACACTGAAGCTTTCTTT	CASSDSTPLNTEAFF
TRBJ2-1	NA	NA	TRBV5-1	TGCGCCAGCAGCTTGATCGGGGATGAGCAGTTCTTC	CASSLIGDEQFF
TRBJ1-2	NA	TRBD1	TRBV19	TGTGCCAGTAGCCTCACGGTAGGACAGGGGGACTATGGCTACACCTTC	CASSLTVGQGDYGYTF
TRBJ1-1	NA	TRBD1	TRBV6-6	TGTGCCAGCTGGACAGGGATGGCAGCTTTCTTT	CASWTGMAAFF
TRBJ2-2	NA	NA	TRBV30	TGTGTCTGGAGTGTACTAGGGTCCGGGGAGCTGTTTTTT	CVWSVLGSGELFF
TRBJ2-7	once	NA	TRBV6-1	TGTGCCAGCAGTGACTTTTCCTACGAGCAGTACTTC	CASSDFSYEQYF
TRBJ1-2	NA	NA	TRBV6-1	TGTGCCAGCAGCCCACAGGGATTCGACTATGGCTACACCTTC	CASSPQGFDYGYTF
TRBJ1-5	NA	NA	TRBV6-1	TGTGCCAGCAGTGAAAGATTCATGGGACTCAGCAATCAGCCCCAGCATTTT	CASSERFMGLSNQPQHF
TRBJ1-4	NA	NA	TRBV5-1	TGCGCCAGCAGCTTGAATCATGGCGGTAATGAAAAACTGTTTTTT	CASSLNHGGNEKLFF
TRBJ1-4	NA	TRBD1	TRBV4-1	TGCGCCAGCAGCCAGCGGGACAGCAATGAAAAACTGTTTTTT	CASSQRDSNEKLFF
TRBJ2-7	NA	TRBD2	TRBV4-1	TGCGCCAGCAGCCAGTTAGCGGGGCTCTACGAGCAGTACTTC	CASSQLAGLYEQYF
TRBJ2-1	NA	TRBD2	TRBV4-1	TGCGCCAGCAGCCAAGCCCGCCTAGCGGGAACTAGAGTTTACAATGAGCAGTTCTTC	CASSQARLAGTRVYNEQFF
TRBJ1-2	NA	NA	TRBV27	TGTGCCAGCAGTCACCTCCCCCTTTATTCGGGTTTAAATGGCTACACCTTC	CASSHLPLYSGLNGYTF
TRBJ1-1	NA	NA	TRBV6-1	TGTGCCAGCAGTGAACAGTATAACACTGAAGCTTTCTTT	CASSEQYNTEAFF
TRBJ2-7	NA	TRBD2	TRBV2	TGTGCCAGCAGCAAAGGGGTACTAGCGGGGGGGCCGTACGAGCAGTACTTC	CASSKGVLAGGPYEQYF
TRBJ2-3	NA	TRBD2	TRBV7-6	TGTGCCAGCCGGGGACTAGCGGATAGCACAGATACGCAGTATTTT	CASRGLADSTDTQYF
TRBJ2-3	NA	NA	TRBV5-1	TGCGCCAGCAGCTTAGGCGGGACGAACCCCACAGATACGCAGTATTTT	CASSLGGTNPTDTQYF
TRBJ2-1	NA	TRBD1	TRBV5-1	TGCGCCAGCAGCCCCGGGACAGGTCCCTACAATGAGCAGTTCTTC	CASSPGTGPYNEQFF